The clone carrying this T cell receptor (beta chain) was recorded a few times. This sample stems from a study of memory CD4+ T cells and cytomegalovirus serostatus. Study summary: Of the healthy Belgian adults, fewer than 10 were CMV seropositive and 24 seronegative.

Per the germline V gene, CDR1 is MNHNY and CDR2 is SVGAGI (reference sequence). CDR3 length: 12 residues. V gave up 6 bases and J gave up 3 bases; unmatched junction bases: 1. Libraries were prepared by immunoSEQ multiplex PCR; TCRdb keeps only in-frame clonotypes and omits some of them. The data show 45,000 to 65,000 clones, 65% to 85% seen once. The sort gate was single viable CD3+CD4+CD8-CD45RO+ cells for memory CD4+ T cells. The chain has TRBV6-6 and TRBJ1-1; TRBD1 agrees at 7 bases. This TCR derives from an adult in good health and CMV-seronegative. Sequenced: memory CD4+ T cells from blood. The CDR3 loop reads CASRQGYTEAFF. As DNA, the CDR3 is TGTGCCAGCAGACAGGGGTACACTGAAGCTTTCTTT.